The 2 T cell receptor beta chains below all came from one sample that was sequenced in a study of chemoradiotherapy in HPV16-positive cancers. Clones were sequenced by immunoSEQ multiplex PCR, and TCRdb holds only the in-frame ones, with some missing. The sample has about 7,900 clones, around nine tenths seen once. Specimen: blood, collected from a patient who underwent chemoradiotherapy. These receptors were collected from a human donor with HPV-associated anogenital cancer.

The rearrangement joins TRBV4-2 to TRBJ2-1; 10 nucleotides line up with TRBD2. The CDR3 runs to 22 residues. V lost 0 bases and J lost 10; bases outside the gene matches: 27. Germline CDR1 LGHNA, CDR2 YNFKEQ. This CDR3 reads CASSQDRGVSGRALFYSIEQFF. In nucleotides, the CDR3 is TGTGCCAGCAGCCAAGACCGAGGGGTCAGCGGGAGGGCCCTTTTTTATTCAATCGAGCAGTTCTTC.

The chain recombines TRBV11-2 with TRBJ2-3; 9 bases are shared with TRBD2. This CDR3 spans 17 amino acids. The V gene's germline CDR1 is SGHAT and CDR2 FQNNGV. The V segment lost 1 base and the J segment 5 bases; nucleotides outside the gene matches: 10. CDR3 DNA sequence: TGTGCCAGCAGCTTAGGGTCGGCGGGGGGGCGCGTAGATACGCAGTATTTT. Its protein product is CASSLGSAGGRVDTQYF.